Listed below are T cell receptor beta chains from one sample, sequenced in a study of cytomegalovirus exposure and HLA in healthy donors. Clones were read by immunoSEQ multiplex PCR, and TCRdb kept only the in-frame ones, dropping some. This table holds about 110,000 clones, approximately 79% found once. Sequencing was performed on PBMCs. The receptors come from a woman between 40 and 55 years old in good health and CMV-seropositive. CDR3s include the opening cysteine and the closing phenylalanine or tryptophan. The D gene is left open where the match is weak. Rows give clone size only sometimes, using once, few, many, or a class for an expanded clone.

d_gene: -
v_gene: TRBV19
abundance: -
CDR3aa: CASSIREAGRSEKLFF

d_gene: TRBD1
v_gene: TRBV29-1
abundance: -
CDR3aa: CSVGQTGNYGYTF

d_gene: TRBD1
v_gene: TRBV27
abundance: -
CDR3aa: CASKGQGRTEAFF

d_gene: TRBD2
v_gene: TRBV27
abundance: -
CDR3aa: CASSSLAGGPVETQYF

d_gene: -
v_gene: TRBV5-1
abundance: -
CDR3aa: CASSLHQGTEAFF

d_gene: -
v_gene: TRBV29-1
abundance: -
CDR3aa: CSVVIGAGNTIYF

d_gene: -
v_gene: TRBV6-1
abundance: -
CDR3aa: CASIQENTEAFF

d_gene: -
v_gene: TRBV5-1
abundance: -
CDR3aa: CASSWGDGPSSAEAFF

d_gene: TRBD1
v_gene: TRBV11-1
abundance: -
CDR3aa: CASSRDRGAYEQYF

d_gene: -
v_gene: TRBV18
abundance: -
CDR3aa: CASSPAGIRYGYTF

d_gene: -
v_gene: TRBV7-2
abundance: -
CDR3aa: CASSLYRNEQFF

d_gene: -
v_gene: TRBV28
abundance: -
CDR3aa: CASSPPQTGTSTDTQYF

d_gene: -
v_gene: TRBV7-9
abundance: few
CDR3aa: CASSLSGVDTQYF

d_gene: -
v_gene: TRBV5-1
abundance: -
CDR3aa: CASSLEGVLLFF

d_gene: -
v_gene: TRBV2
abundance: -
CDR3aa: CASRRENTGELFF

d_gene: -
v_gene: TRBV5-1
abundance: -
CDR3aa: CASSLLSRQETQYF

d_gene: TRBD1
v_gene: TRBV5-6
abundance: -
CDR3aa: CASSTVRTGDQPQHF